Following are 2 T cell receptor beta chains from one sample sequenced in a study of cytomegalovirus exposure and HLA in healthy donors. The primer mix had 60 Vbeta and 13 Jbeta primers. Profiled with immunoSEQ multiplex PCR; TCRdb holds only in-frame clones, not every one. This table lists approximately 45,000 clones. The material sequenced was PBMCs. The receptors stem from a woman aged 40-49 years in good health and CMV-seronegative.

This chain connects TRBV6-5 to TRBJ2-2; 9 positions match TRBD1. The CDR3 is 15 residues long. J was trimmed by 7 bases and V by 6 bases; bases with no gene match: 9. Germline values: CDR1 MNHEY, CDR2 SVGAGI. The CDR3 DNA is TGTGCCAGCAGACCGGGACAGGGTTACGGCGGGGAGCTGTTTTTT. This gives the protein CASRPGQGYGGELFF.

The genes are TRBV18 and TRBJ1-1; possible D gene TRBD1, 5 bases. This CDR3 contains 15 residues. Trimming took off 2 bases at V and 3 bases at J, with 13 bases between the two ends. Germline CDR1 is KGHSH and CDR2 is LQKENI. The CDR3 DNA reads TGTGCCAGCTCACCAGGGGGGGTCGGGGACACTGAAGCTTTCTTT. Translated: CASSPGGVGDTEAFF.